The rows below give T cell receptor beta chains drawn from one sample of a study of lung T cells in sarcoidosis with Löfgren's syndrome. TCRdb called the reads again in MiXCR, with one record for every CDR3 protein. The sample has just under 20,000 distinct CDR3 sequences, about 20% seen once. Sample: CD4+ T cells from PBMCs. The receptors were sampled from a human donor with sarcoidosis (Löfgren's syndrome or another form), or a control subject (not recorded which). Each CDR3 is given with its conserved first and last residue. The order of the fields is clone size, V gene, CDR3 protein. Clone sizes are given selectively: once, few, many, or a class where the clone is expanded.

.	TRBV24-1	CATSGTLYTDMQYF
many	TRBV28	CASSLRLAGAIGELFF
.	TRBV30	CAAFGTFF
many	TRBV28	CASTGQDTDTQYF
.	TRBV9	CASSTRDWPNEQFF
medium-sized	TRBV20-1	CSAIVPGSATGDTQYF
.	TRBV28	CASTGAGSTGELFF
.	TRBV5-6	CASSPRGTETQYF
.	TRBV3-1	CASSQRETTTEAFF
many	TRBV15	CATSRDEGSRGQFF
.	TRBV20-1	CSAIVTDTQHF
many	TRBV7-2	CASSSRISGSVGDTQYF
.	TRBV11-3	CASRNGHGNTGELFF
many	TRBV19	CASSPPETWLYNEQFF
many	TRBV4-3	CASSQDRGENSPLHF
many	TRBV19	CASSAPGLRTEAFF
medium-sized	TRBV20-1	CSARIAVYGANVLTF
many	TRBV4-3	CASSPSPGQGYEQYF
many	TRBV28	CASSLTRVSNYGYTF
many	TRBV6-1	CASSEQGYEQYF
medium-sized	TRBV27	CASSPGLVSRYEQYF
few	TRBV5-1	CASSRGNRQETQYF
.	TRBV6-2/TRBV6-3	CAGSDGHTYQETQCF
many	TRBV2	CASSERLGGQPQHF